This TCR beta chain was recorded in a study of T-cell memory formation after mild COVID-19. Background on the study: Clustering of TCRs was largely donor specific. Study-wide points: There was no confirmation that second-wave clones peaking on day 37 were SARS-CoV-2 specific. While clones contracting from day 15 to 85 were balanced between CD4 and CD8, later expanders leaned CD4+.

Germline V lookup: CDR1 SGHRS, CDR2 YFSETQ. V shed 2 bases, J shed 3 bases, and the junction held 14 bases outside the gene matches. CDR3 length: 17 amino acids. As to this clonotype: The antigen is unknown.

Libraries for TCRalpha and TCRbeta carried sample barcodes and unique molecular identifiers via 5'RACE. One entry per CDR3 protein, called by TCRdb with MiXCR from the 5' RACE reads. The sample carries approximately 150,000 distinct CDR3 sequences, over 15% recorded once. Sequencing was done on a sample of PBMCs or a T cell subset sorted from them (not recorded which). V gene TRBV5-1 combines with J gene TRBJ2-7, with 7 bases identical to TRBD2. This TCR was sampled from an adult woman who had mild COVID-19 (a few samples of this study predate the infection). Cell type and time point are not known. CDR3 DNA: TGCGCCAGCAGCTTCCTAATGAGGCGGGAGTCTCACTACGAGCAGTACTTC. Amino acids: CASSFLMRRESHYEQYF. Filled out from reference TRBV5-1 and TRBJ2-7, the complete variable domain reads KAGVTQTPRYLIKTRGQQVTLSCSPISGHRSVSWYQQTPGQGLQFLFEYFSETQRNKGNFPGRFSGRQFSNSRSEMNVSTLELGDSALYLCASSFLMRRESHYEQYFGPGTRLTVT.